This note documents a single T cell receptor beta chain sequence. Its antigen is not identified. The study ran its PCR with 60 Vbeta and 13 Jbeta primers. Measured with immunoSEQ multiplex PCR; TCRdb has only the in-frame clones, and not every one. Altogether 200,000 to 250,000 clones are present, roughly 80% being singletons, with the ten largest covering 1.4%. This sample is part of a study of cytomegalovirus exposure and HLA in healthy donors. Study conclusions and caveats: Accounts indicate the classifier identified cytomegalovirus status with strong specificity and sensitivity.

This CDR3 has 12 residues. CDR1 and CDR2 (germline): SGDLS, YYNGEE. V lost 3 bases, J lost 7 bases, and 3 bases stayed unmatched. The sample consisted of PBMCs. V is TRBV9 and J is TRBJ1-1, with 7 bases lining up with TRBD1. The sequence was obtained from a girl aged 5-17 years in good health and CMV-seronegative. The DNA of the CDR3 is TGTGCCAGCAGCGCCGGGACAGATGAAGCTTTCTTT. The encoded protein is CASSAGTDEAFF.